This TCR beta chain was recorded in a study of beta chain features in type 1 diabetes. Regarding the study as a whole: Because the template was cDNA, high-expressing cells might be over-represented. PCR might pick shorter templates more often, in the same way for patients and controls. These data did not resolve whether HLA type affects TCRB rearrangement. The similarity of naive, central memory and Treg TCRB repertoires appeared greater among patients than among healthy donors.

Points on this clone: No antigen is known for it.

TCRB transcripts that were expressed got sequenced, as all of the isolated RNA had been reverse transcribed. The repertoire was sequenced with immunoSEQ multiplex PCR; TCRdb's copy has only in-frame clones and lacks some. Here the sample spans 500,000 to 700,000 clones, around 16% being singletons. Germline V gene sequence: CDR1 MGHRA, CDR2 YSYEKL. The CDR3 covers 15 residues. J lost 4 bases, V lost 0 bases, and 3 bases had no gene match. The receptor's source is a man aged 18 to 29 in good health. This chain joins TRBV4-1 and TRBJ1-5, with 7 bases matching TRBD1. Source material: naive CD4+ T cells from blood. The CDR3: CASSQEPTGNQPQHF. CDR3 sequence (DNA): TGCGCCAGCAGCCAAGAACCGACAGGGAATCAGCCCCAGCATTTT.